The rows below give T cell receptor beta chains drawn from one sample of a study of T cell changes during pregnancy in multiple sclerosis. Profiled with immunoSEQ multiplex PCR; TCRdb holds only in-frame clones, not every one. This sample has under 65,000 clones, with about 91% found just once. Source: peripheral blood, taken after pregnancy. Source of these receptors: a female donor in good health, enrolled as a control in a pregnancy study. Each CDR3 is given with its conserved first and last residue. D genes are given only for firm matches. The size of a clone is reported for some rows only, either as once, few or many, or as a class for expanded clones.

D: -
V: TRBV19
size: -
J: TRBJ2-3
CDR3: CASSMGRITDTQYF
DNA: TGTGCCAGTAGTATGGGCAGAATCACAGATACGCAGTATTTT

D: -
V: TRBV5-6
size: -
J: TRBJ1-5
CDR3: CASSSQGWQPQHF
DNA: TGTGCCAGCAGCTCTCAGGGGTGGCAGCCCCAGCATTTT

D: TRBD1
V: TRBV27
size: -
J: TRBJ1-2
CDR3: CASSSGTGGGYGYTF
DNA: TGTGCCAGCAGTTCCGGGACAGGGGGCGGCTATGGCTACACCTTC

D: TRBD1
V: TRBV7-9
size: once
J: TRBJ1-2
CDR3: CASSFGTAYGYTF
DNA: TGTGCCAGCAGCTTTGGGACAGCCTATGGCTACACCTTC

D: -
V: TRBV2
size: -
J: TRBJ1-2
CDR3: CADRLGGGNYGYTF
DNA: TGTGCCGATCGTCTGGGAGGTGGGAACTATGGCTACACCTTC

D: TRBD1
V: TRBV6-1
size: -
J: TRBJ2-2
CDR3: CASTRGSNTGELFF
DNA: TGTGCCAGCACCAGGGGGAGTAACACCGGGGAGCTGTTTTTT

D: -
V: TRBV2
size: -
J: TRBJ2-3
CDR3: CASRVTWGGADTQYF
DNA: TGTGCCAGCAGGGTGACGTGGGGGGGCGCAGATACGCAGTATTTT

D: -
V: TRBV19
size: once
J: TRBJ2-4
CDR3: CASSIVPGRSIQYF
DNA: TGTGCCAGTAGTATAGTTCCTGGTCGGAGCATTCAGTACTTC

D: -
V: TRBV5-6
size: few
J: TRBJ2-1
CDR3: CASIGNEQFF
DNA: TGTGCCAGCATCGGGAATGAGCAGTTCTTC

D: TRBD1
V: TRBV25-1
size: -
J: TRBJ1-1
CDR3: CASSLGQGMNTEAFF
DNA: TGTGCCAGCAGCCTCGGACAGGGAATGAACACTGAAGCTTTCTTT

D: -
V: TRBV27
size: -
J: TRBJ1-1
CDR3: CASSLYSPNTEAFF
DNA: TGTGCCAGCAGTTTATATTCTCCTAACACTGAAGCTTTCTTT

D: -
V: TRBV6-5
size: -
J: TRBJ2-7
CDR3: CASSVSGTGGEQYF
DNA: TGTGCCAGCAGTGTCTCCGGGACTGGCGGGGAGCAGTACTTC

D: -
V: TRBV7-9
size: -
J: TRBJ2-3
CDR3: CASSPYLRETTDTQYF
DNA: TGTGCCAGCAGCCCCTACCTGAGGGAGACGACAGATACGCAGTATTTT

D: TRBD1
V: TRBV5-1
size: -
J: TRBJ2-7
CDR3: CATTGQGVNEQYF
DNA: TGCGCCACCACGGGACAGGGGGTTAACGAGCAGTACTTC

D: TRBD1
V: TRBV25-1
size: -
J: TRBJ1-2
CDR3: CASKGTGERANYGYTF
DNA: TGTGCCAGCAAAGGGACAGGGGAGCGAGCTAACTATGGCTACACCTTC

D: TRBD2
V: TRBV6-5
size: -
J: TRBJ2-7
CDR3: CASSNPSGRTYEQYF
DNA: TGTGCCAGCAGTAATCCTAGCGGGAGAACCTACGAGCAGTACTTC

D: TRBD1
V: TRBV5-1
size: -
J: TRBJ2-2
CDR3: CASSSYRGSLSAGELFF
DNA: TGCGCCAGCAGCTCGTACAGGGGTTCTCTTAGCGCCGGGGAGCTGTTTTTT

D: TRBD1
V: TRBV6-5
size: -
J: TRBJ2-5
CDR3: CASSRGQETQYF
DNA: TGTGCCAGCAGCAGGGGGCAAGAGACCCAGTACTTC

D: -
V: TRBV5-4
size: few
J: TRBJ1-4
CDR3: CASSLQGSEKLFF
DNA: TGTGCCAGCAGCTTGCAGGGGAGTGAAAAACTGTTTTTT

D: -
V: TRBV7-6
size: -
J: TRBJ1-3
CDR3: CASSLSTRNTIYF
DNA: TGTGCCAGCAGCTTATCCACACGAAACACCATATATTTT

D: TRBD1
V: TRBV27
size: -
J: TRBJ2-1
CDR3: CASFSPLRDRGPHEQFF
DNA: TGTGCCAGCTTCTCCCCCCTCCGGGACAGGGGACCCCATGAGCAGTTCTTC

D: -
V: TRBV7-2
size: -
J: TRBJ2-5
CDR3: CASSRGGAGGIETQYF
DNA: TGTGCCAGCAGCCGTGGTGGGGCAGGGGGGATCGAGACCCAGTACTTC

D: -
V: TRBV28
size: -
J: TRBJ1-6
CDR3: CASSLGRNYNSPLHF
DNA: TGTGCCAGCAGTTTGGGCCGGAACTATAATTCACCCCTCCACTTT

D: -
V: TRBV28
size: -
J: TRBJ2-3
CDR3: CASSGSAGGQYF
DNA: TGTGCCAGCAGTGGGTCGGCGGGTGGGCAGTATTTT

D: TRBD2
V: TRBV7-2
size: -
J: TRBJ2-7
CDR3: CASSLRMIAGTSYEQYF
DNA: TGTGCCAGCAGCCTTCGTATGATAGCGGGGACCTCCTACGAGCAGTACTTC

D: TRBD2
V: TRBV5-6
size: -
J: TRBJ2-2
CDR3: CASSSPTSGLYTGELFF
DNA: TGTGCCAGCAGCTCTCCTACTAGCGGACTTTACACCGGGGAGCTGTTTTTT

D: -
V: TRBV5-8
size: -
J: TRBJ1-5
CDR3: CASSFGLQGNQPQHF
DNA: TGTGCCAGCAGCTTCGGTCTTCAGGGGAATCAGCCCCAGCATTTT

D: -
V: TRBV2
size: -
J: TRBJ1-5
CDR3: CASSERGLRDQPQHF
DNA: TGTGCCAGCAGTGAGCGGGGGCTCCGGGATCAGCCCCAGCATTTT

D: -
V: TRBV28
size: -
J: TRBJ1-1
CDR3: CASRPPGHNSPTEAFF
DNA: TGTGCCAGCAGACCTCCGGGACACAACAGCCCGACTGAAGCTTTCTTT

D: TRBD1
V: TRBV28
size: -
J: TRBJ1-5
CDR3: CASRLGTEGRNQPQHF
DNA: TGTGCCAGCAGGCTAGGGACAGAAGGTCGCAATCAGCCCCAGCATTTT

D: -
V: TRBV18
size: -
J: TRBJ1-2
CDR3: CASSPREKYGYTF
DNA: TGTGCCAGCTCACCAAGGGAGAAGTATGGCTACACCTTC

D: -
V: TRBV19
size: few
J: TRBJ1-2
CDR3: CASSLREGGYTF
DNA: TGTGCCAGTAGCCTCAGGGAGGGTGGCTACACCTTC

D: -
V: TRBV18
size: -
J: TRBJ2-3
CDR3: CASSPRGTDTQYF
DNA: TGTGCCAGCTCACCAAGGGGAACAGATACGCAGTATTTT

D: TRBD1
V: TRBV19
size: -
J: TRBJ2-5
CDR3: CASRRDRGETQYF
DNA: TGTGCCAGTAGACGGGACAGGGGCGAGACCCAGTACTTC

D: TRBD1
V: TRBV6-4
size: few
J: TRBJ1-1
CDR3: CASSDNQGGAEAFF
DNA: TGTGCCAGCAGTGACAACCAGGGGGGAGCTGAAGCTTTCTTT

D: -
V: TRBV2
size: -
J: TRBJ1-4
CDR3: CASSERAATNEKLFF
DNA: TGTGCCAGCAGTGAGAGGGCTGCAACTAATGAAAAACTGTTTTTT

D: TRBD1
V: TRBV28
size: -
J: TRBJ1-3
CDR3: CASSPRTGNRNTIYF
DNA: TGTGCCAGCAGTCCCCGGACAGGGAATAGGAACACCATATATTTT

D: TRBD2
V: TRBV14
size: -
J: TRBJ2-1
CDR3: CASSELAGSYNEQFF
DNA: TGTGCCAGCAGCGAATTAGCGGGGTCCTACAATGAGCAGTTCTTC

D: TRBD1
V: TRBV19
size: -
J: TRBJ2-6
CDR3: CASSSRGQIGSGANVLTF
DNA: TGTGCCAGTAGTAGTCGGGGACAGATAGGCTCTGGGGCCAACGTCCTGACTTTC

D: TRBD1
V: TRBV19
size: -
J: TRBJ1-2
CDR3: CASSIGHGTGGAGILGYTF
DNA: TGTGCCAGTAGTATAGGGCACGGGACAGGGGGCGCCGGGATTTTAGGCTACACCTTC

D: -
V: TRBV5-1
size: -
J: TRBJ2-7
CDR3: CASSLAGQYEQYF
DNA: TGCGCCAGCAGCTTGGCAGGGCAATACGAGCAGTACTTC

D: TRBD1
V: TRBV6-5
size: once
J: TRBJ1-2
CDR3: CASSPDRGEGYTF
DNA: TGTGCCAGCAGTCCCGACAGGGGGGAAGGCTACACCTTC